This T cell receptor beta chain was recorded in a study of blood T cell repertoires in COVID-19. The overall study: Collection of acute and convalescent COVID-19 samples took place in the United States, Italy and Spain.

Using immunoSEQ multiplex PCR, the repertoire was profiled, and TCRdb retains in-frame clones only, with some absent. The sample carries roughly 45,000 clones, approximately 81% recorded once. Trimming cost V 7 bases and J 5 bases, with 11 bases left between them. The CDR3 runs 11 residues. From germline, CDR1 is SQVTM and CDR2 ANQGSEA. V gene TRBV29-1 combines with J gene TRBJ2-5; TRBD2 is a possible D gene (6 bases). The sample was peripheral blood. The sequence derives from an older woman with acute or convalescent COVID-19. CDR3: CSATRLETQYF. CDR3 sequence (DNA): TGCAGCGCGACTAGATTGGAGACCCAGTACTTC.